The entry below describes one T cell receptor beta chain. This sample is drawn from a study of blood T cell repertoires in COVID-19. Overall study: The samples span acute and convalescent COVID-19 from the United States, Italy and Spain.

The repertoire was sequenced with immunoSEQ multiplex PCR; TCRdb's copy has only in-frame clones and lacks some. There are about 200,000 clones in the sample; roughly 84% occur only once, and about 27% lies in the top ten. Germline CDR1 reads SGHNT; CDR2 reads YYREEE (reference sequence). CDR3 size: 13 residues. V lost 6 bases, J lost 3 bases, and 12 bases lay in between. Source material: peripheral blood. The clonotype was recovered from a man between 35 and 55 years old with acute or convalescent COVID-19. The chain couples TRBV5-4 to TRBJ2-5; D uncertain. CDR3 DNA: TGTGCCAGCAACACCGACATGGAAGAGACCCAGTACTTC. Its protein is CASNTDMEETQYF.